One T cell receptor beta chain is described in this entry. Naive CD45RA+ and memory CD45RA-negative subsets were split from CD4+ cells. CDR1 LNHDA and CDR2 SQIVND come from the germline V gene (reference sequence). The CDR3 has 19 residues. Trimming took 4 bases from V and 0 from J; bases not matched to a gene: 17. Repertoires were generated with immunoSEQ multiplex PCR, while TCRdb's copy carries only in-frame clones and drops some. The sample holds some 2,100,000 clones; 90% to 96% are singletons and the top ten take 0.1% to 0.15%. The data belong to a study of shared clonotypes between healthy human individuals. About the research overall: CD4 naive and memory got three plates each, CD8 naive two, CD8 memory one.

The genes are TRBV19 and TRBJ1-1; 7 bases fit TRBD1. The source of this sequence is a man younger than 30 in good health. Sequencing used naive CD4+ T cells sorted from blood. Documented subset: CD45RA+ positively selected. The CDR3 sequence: CASSRSMFLDTGVNTEAFF. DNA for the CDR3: TGTGCCAGTAGTAGATCCATGTTTCTCGATACAGGGGTGAACACTGAAGCTTTCTTT.